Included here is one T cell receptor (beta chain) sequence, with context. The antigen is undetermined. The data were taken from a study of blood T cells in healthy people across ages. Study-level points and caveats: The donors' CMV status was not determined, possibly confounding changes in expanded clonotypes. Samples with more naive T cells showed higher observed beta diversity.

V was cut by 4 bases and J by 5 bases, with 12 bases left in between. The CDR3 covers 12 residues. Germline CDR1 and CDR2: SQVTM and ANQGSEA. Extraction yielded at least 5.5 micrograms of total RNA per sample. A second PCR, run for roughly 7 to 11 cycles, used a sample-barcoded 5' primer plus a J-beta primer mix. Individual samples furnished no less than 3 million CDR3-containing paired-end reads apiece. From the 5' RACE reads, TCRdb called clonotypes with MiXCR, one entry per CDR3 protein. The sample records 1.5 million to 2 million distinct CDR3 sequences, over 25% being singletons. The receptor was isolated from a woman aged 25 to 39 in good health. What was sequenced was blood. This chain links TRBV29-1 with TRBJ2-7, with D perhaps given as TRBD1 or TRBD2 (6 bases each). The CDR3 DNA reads TGCAGCGTTGGAGGGGGGAACAACGAGCAGTACTTC. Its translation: CSVGGGNNEQYF.